The present entry profiles one T cell receptor beta chain with its context. CDR3 length: 14 amino acids. With 3 bases removed from V and 3 bases from J, the gap between germline ends came to 13 bases. Germline V CDR1 and CDR2: DFQATT, SNEGSKA (reference sequence). This sample was taken from a study of response to subunit inactivated influenza vaccine. TCRdb reanalysed the RT-PCR reads using MiXCR and keeps one entry per CDR3 protein. The sample contains some 570,000 distinct CDR3 sequences, 10% to 12% of which appear only once. The same data also contributed to another study, on T cells expressing NK-cell markers. That work contributes: cDNA encoding TCR beta was synthesized via 5'RACE template switching incorporating UMIs. Seven HCMV-seropositive donors and one seronegative donor made up the eight sequenced donors. Several experiments confined sorting to alpha-beta TCR T cells with an anti-gamma-delta TCR antibody. Where several donors were concerned, these clonotypes also led the CD3+CD56-NKG2C+ fraction.

The V gene is TRBV20-1, the J gene TRBJ2-3, with D tentatively TRBD2 (6 bases). The clonotype comes from a man aged 50-59 years who received an inactivated influenza vaccine. Sequences were derived from PBMCs from blood, sampled on the day of vaccination. CDR3 sequence reads: CSASLAWNTDTQYF. CDR3 nucleotide sequence: TGCAGTGCTAGTCTAGCGTGGAATACAGATACGCAGTATTTT.